A single sample is the source of the 15 T cell receptor beta chains below, sequenced in a study of OX40 agonist ivuxolimab in advanced cancers. Library prep was done by the immunoSEQ multiplex PCR assay. TCRdb stores this immuneACCESS table with in-frame sequences only. Part of the clones is absent; in the studies checked, under half of the shortfall reflects unresolved V genes, and no reason is known for the rest. The sample records 84,000 or so clones, roughly 94% of which are singletons. Together, the top ten hold 8% to 13% of the sample. The sample in question was CD4+ or CD8+ T cells sorted from blood, obtained in a trial of the OX40 agonist ivuxolimab. Receptor source: an adult with an advanced solid tumor such as melanoma, head and neck, liver or kidney cancer.

The chain couples TRBV6-6 to TRBJ2-1; no clear D. The germline gives CDR1 MNHNY, CDR2 SVGAGI (reference sequence). Between the trimmed V and J ends, which lost 8 bases and 9 bases, there was a span of 14 bases. This CDR3 has 12 residues. CDR3 sequence: CASLGFLGEQFF. Written as DNA, the CDR3 is TGTGCCAGCCTAGGGTTCTTAGGTGAGCAGTTCTTC.

Only one count was recorded for this clone. The gene calls are TRBV4-2 and TRBJ1-1; D gene uncertain. CDR1 is LGHNA and CDR2 is YNFKEQ in the germline V gene. This CDR3 contains 16 residues. Trimming removed 1 base from V and 0 bases from J, with 12 bases in between. The CDR3 loop reads CASSQVTKDLNTEAFF. In DNA, the CDR3 is TGTGCCAGCAGCCAAGTTACGAAGGATTTGAACACTGAAGCTTTCTTT.

This clone was seen a single time. The rearrangement joins TRBV7-9 to TRBJ2-1, with TRBD2 identical over 14 bases. Germline loops: CDR1 SEHNR, CDR2 FQNEAQ (reference sequence). V was pared by 4 bases and J by 7 bases, with 9 bases of the junction left unmatched. The CDR3 is 17 residues long. The CDR3 protein is CASSSPTSGRAANEQFF. CDR3 sequence (DNA): TGTGCCAGCAGCTCGCCGACTAGCGGGAGGGCCGCTAATGAGCAGTTCTTC.

The rearrangement joins TRBV7-9 to TRBJ1-5, with TRBD1 identical over 8 bases. After removal of 5 bases from V and 4 bases from J, the junction contained 10 bases not matched to a gene. Looked up from germline, CDR1 is SEHNR and CDR2 is FQNEAQ (reference sequence). CDR3 length: 16 residues. The CDR3 DNA sequence: TGTGCCAGCAGCGCATTGACAGGGGAGGGGAATCAGCCCCAGCATTTT. Its translation is CASSALTGEGNQPQHF.

CDR3 region: CASIRSGDWNTEAFF. The CDR3 DNA is TGTGCCAGCATTCGGTCAGGGGATTGGAACACTGAAGCTTTCTTT. The chain links TRBV7-8 to TRBJ1-1, with a weak D call TRBD1 (6 bases). This CDR3 contains 15 residues. Germline assignment: CDR1 SGHVS and CDR2 FQNEAQ. V was trimmed by 7 bases and J by 1 base, leaving 16 bases between them.

This clone came up once. The chain combines TRBV19 with TRBJ2-3; 7 nucleotides match TRBD2. In germline, CDR1 is LNHDA, CDR2 SQIVND (reference sequence). The CDR3 consists of 15 residues. Trimming at V came to 3 bases and at J to 1 base, leaving 4 bases not matched to a gene. CDR3 in amino acids: CASSIPLAGTDTQYF. CDR3 in DNA: TGTGCCAGTAGTATTCCCCTAGCGGGCACAGATACGCAGTATTTT.

The V and J genes are TRBV5-4 and TRBJ2-3; TRBD2 matches 9 bases. V dropped 2 bases and J dropped 3; count of bases not matched to a gene: 4. Germline V gives CDR1 SGHNT, CDR2 YYREEE (reference sequence). CDR3 length: 15 amino acids. CDR3 protein: CASSFAGGRTDTQYF. CDR3 in DNA: TGTGCCAGCAGCTTTGCGGGAGGGCGGACAGATACGCAGTATTTT.

CDR3 in DNA: TGTGCCAGCAGCCCGGGACAGGGGGCTCACAATGAGCAGTTCTTC. Translating it yields CASSPGQGAHNEQFF. The rearrangement uses TRBV5-4 and TRBJ2-1, with TRBD1 identical over 12 bases. The germline gives CDR1 SGHNT, CDR2 YYREEE (reference sequence). The CDR3 consists of 15 residues. V lost 4 bases, J lost 5 bases, and 4 bases stayed unmatched.

CDR3 in DNA: TGCGCCAGCAGCCGGACGGGAGCTGACACCGGGGAGCTGTTTTTT. Amino acid sequence: CASSRTGADTGELFF. The rearrangement links TRBV4-1 to TRBJ2-2; possibly TRBD2 for D (6 bases). The CDR3 sequence is 15 residues long. Trimming removed 4 bases from V and 3 bases from J, with 12 bases in between. The germline CDR1 and CDR2 sequences are MGHRA and YSYEKL.

The genes are TRBV10-2 and TRBJ2-7; tentatively, D is TRBD1 (6 bases). V was clipped by 3 bases and J by 3 bases, with 9 bases between them. The CDR3 spans 13 residues. Germline CDR1 is WSHSY and CDR2 is SAAADI. CDR3 coding DNA: TGCGCCAGCAGTGATACAGGGATCTACGAGCAGTACTTC. It codes for CASSDTGIYEQYF.

This chain uses TRBV11-2 with TRBJ2-7; no clear D. CDR3 length: 13 amino acids. The V gene's germline CDR1 is SGHAT and CDR2 FQNNGV. The V end lost 3 bases, the J end lost 0 bases, and 6 bases lay between the germline ends. The CDR3 bases are TGTGCCAGCAGCTTTGGGTTCTCCTACGAGCAGTACTTC. The encoded protein is CASSFGFSYEQYF. The entire variable domain, with the rest obtained from reference TRBV11-2 and TRBJ2-7, is as follows: EAGVAQSPRYKIIEKRQSVAFWCNPISGHATLYWYQQILGQGPKLLIQFQNNGVVDDSQLPKDRFSAERLKGVDSTLKIQPAKLEDSAVYLCASSFGFSYEQYFGPGTRLTVT.

This chain joins TRBV6-1 and TRBJ2-1; 10 bases align to TRBD2. The length of the CDR3 is 15 residues. Looked up from germline, CDR1 is MNHNS and CDR2 is SASEGT. V dropped 6 bases and J dropped 5; count of bases not matched to a gene: 7. In DNA form, the CDR3 reads TGTGCCAGCAGGAGCGGGAGGGGATCAAACAATGAGCAGTTCTTC. Protein: CASRSGRGSNNEQFF.

The J gene is TRBJ2-3, the V gene TRBV7-9; 13 bases agree with TRBD2. The CDR3 is 16 residues long. V was clipped by 5 bases and J by 6 bases; unmatched bases: 8. The germline gives CDR1 SEHNR, CDR2 FQNEAQ (reference sequence). CDR3 residues: CASSPRTSGSWDTQYF. The CDR3 nucleotides read TGTGCCAGCAGCCCTAGGACTAGCGGGAGTTGGGATACGCAGTATTTT.

This clone has a single count. J is TRBJ1-5 and V is TRBV6-6; TRBD1 aligns across 10 bases. Losses at the gene ends were 6 bases for V and 6 bases for J; bases not matched to a gene: 8. CDR1 and CDR2 from the germline V gene are MNHNY and SVGAGI (reference sequence). This CDR3 has 15 residues. CDR3 region: CASSQDRGPFQPQHF. CDR3 coding DNA: TGTGCCAGCAGCCAAGACAGGGGGCCTTTTCAGCCCCAGCATTTT.

This clone appeared a single time. This rearrangement joins TRBV4-3 to TRBJ2-1; TRBD1 is a possible D gene (6 bases). This CDR3 region has 15 residues. V lost 1 base, J lost 6 bases, and 13 bases lay in between. Germline values: CDR1 LGHNA, CDR2 YSLEER. The CDR3 coding sequence is TGCGCCAGCAGCCAAGGCCAGGGGCTGTCCAATGAGCAGTTCTTC. It specifies CASSQGQGLSNEQFF.